The sequence of this T cell receptor (beta chain) was determined in a study of cytomegalovirus exposure and HLA in healthy donors. 13 Jbeta primers and 60 Vbeta primers were used for the PCR. Data came from immunoSEQ multiplex PCR; TCRdb stores just in-frame clones and leaves some out. The sample carries roughly 130,000 clones, roughly two thirds recorded once. The CDR3 loop spans 14 amino acids. V lost 7 bases, J lost 6 bases, and 12 bases stayed unmatched. Germline values: CDR1 SQVTM, CDR2 ANQGSEA. This rearrangement joins TRBV29-1 to TRBJ1-5, with 7 nucleotides matching TRBD1. Sequenced sample: PBMCs. This TCR was sampled from a man younger than 40 in good health and CMV-seropositive. The CDR3 DNA follows: TGCAGCGCCCAGACAGGGTTTCCGGGTCAGCCCCAGCATTTT. Its protein product is CSAQTGFPGQPQHF.